This T cell receptor beta chain was observed in a study of cytomegalovirus exposure and HLA in healthy donors (dated by TCRdb to about 2017). As for the study more broadly: According to an earlier analysis of a few hundred of the donors, about 180 million T cells yielded approximately 120 million unique TCR beta sequences and approximately 280 Gb of sequence data. Rather than using new phenotypic data, the later analysis identified candidate immune exposures from TCR beta sequences and from how often those sequences occurred across donors. Donor age, sex, ethnicity and CMV serostatus were compiled together with the repertoire data. To study patterns of TCR occurrence, a later analysis re-analyzed previously published TCR beta repertoires from around 700 donors and added high-resolution HLA genotyping. A handful of DR-DQ haplotypes were treated as single units for association and clustering because of strong linkage in the cohort. Every discovery cohort repertoire had been produced on one sequencing platform. Typing coverage differed by locus: A, B, C, DRB1 and DQB1 were typed in roughly 620-640 donors, DQA1 in about 510, DPA1 in approximately 610, and DPB1 in around 440. To predict cytomegalovirus infection status, the study brought together high-throughput TCR immunosequencing, statistical association of individual TCRs with disease status, and machine learning. A later genetic analysis used genome-wide SNP genotypes for about 60% of the roughly 670 donors, treating that subset as a discovery cohort. Besides the first cohort of roughly 640 subjects, a separate validation cohort made up of some 110 different subjects was used. Using immunosequencing, the study profiled T cell repertoires from around 680 subjects and related those repertoires to cytomegalovirus serostatus. On average, 235,054 unique TCR beta nucleotide sequences were sequenced per donor among 350 to 400 genotyped donors of the cohort, with 15% to 20% of those sequences being non-productive. Of the approximately 400 genotyped donors, approximately 83% fell in the genetic ancestry cluster associated with self-reported Caucasian donors. The study aimed to test whether signatures of past pathogen exposure could be identified by cataloging public T cell receptors. In an earlier analysis of roughly 600 of the donors, high-throughput TCR beta sequencing was used to judge whether each TCR beta V gene segment behaved as functional or pseudogenic. Class I and class II HLA loci were covered by the typing at four-digit resolution. Around 330 gigabases of sequencing data and roughly 80 million unique TCR sequences made up an early release that covered approximately 620 HLA-typed donors. The full study reports these points: The presence/absence analyses assumed that sequencing depth was roughly uniform across donors, and that assumption may not be true. In a later genetic analysis, fewer N-insertions in productive TCRs were reported among donors in an Asian-associated ancestry cluster than the roughly 640-donor mean. The study gave a list of 150 to 200 TCR beta chains associated with cytomegalovirus. A further reported finding was that TCR beta sequences accurately predicted the HLA-A and HLA-B alleles for most subjects in the first cohort. In a later genetic analysis, a missense DCLRE1C variant was associated with V-gene and J-gene trimming of TCR beta chains, and the association was replicated in an independent cohort. Cytomegalovirus status was reported to be diagnosed by the classifier with high specificity and sensitivity in both the original and validation cohorts. The 87-base-pair reads could not distinguish some IMGT-functional V segments, including TRBV6-2 and TRBV6-3, so those segments were excluded. Most TCR sequences were seen in very few donors, while some public TCRs were found in many individuals. In a later analysis, HLA-associated TCR beta chains were found to be more clonally expanded and to have lower generation probabilities than equally common non-associated chains. When HLA alleles, especially DR and DQ, strongly co-occurred, TCR associations were difficult to assign to individual alleles. The authors suggested that the approach could potentially be extended to other disease states and immunological phenotypes. A later analysis found that TCR association rates varied across HLA loci, with DRB1 alleles showing the most associated TCRs and HLA-C alleles the fewest. Correlated functional status among segregating V segments might reflect linkage disequilibrium, but an unknown experimental factor could not be ruled out. A later analysis reported that several top co-occurrence clusters appeared linked to parvovirus B19, influenza, CMV and Epstein-Barr virus. Only TCR beta chains were sequenced in this cohort, and the absence of alpha or paired-chain data limited detectable features. The only immune exposure information available for the cohort was CMV serostatus. A few of the identified cytomegalovirus-associated TCR beta chains were confirmed in vitro to be specific for cytomegalovirus antigens. A cluster of highly shared sequence variants was judged likely to represent a technical artifact of the sequencing pipeline. Most CMV-associated TCR beta chains appeared to be HLA-restricted in a later analysis, and the HLA associations seemed to be driven largely by CMV exposure. Because some donors lacked HLA typing at each locus, the association tests relied only on the typed subset. An earlier analysis of several hundred of the donors showed that most TCR beta V segments appeared in productive rearrangements either about 87% or about 30% of the time, which broadly matched IMGT annotations. Because counts were too low, approximately 15 rarely observed V segments, including chromosome 9 orphons, were excluded from the earlier analysis of several hundred of the donors. In a later analysis, 16,951 TCR beta sequences were associated with specific HLA alleles at a false discovery rate of 0.05.

The cohort comprised more than 550 healthy bone marrow donors. All cohort members were sampled while nominally healthy, although unrecorded immune exposures were likely present. The donor was CMV seropositive and was included in the group of 270 or so seropositive cohort members. A peripheral blood sample was provided by each donor, and peripheral blood mononuclear cells were used for TCR beta sequencing. The Qiagen DNeasy Blood Extraction Kit was used to extract genomic DNA from the blood cell samples. Regarding this clone: Its antigen is not yet known. No quality values exist for individual bases; no much larger clone is one base distant.

Libraries were prepared through the immunoSEQ multiplex PCR assay. The multiplex PCR relied on a mix of 60 forward primers for TCR Vbeta segments and 13 reverse primers for TCR Jbeta segments. The CDR3 region of rearranged TCR beta genes was amplified from genomic DNA by a multiplex PCR assay. Amplified TCR beta libraries were sequenced as 87-base-pair reads on the Illumina HiSeq System. The source study handled its data this way. A later analysis counted about 76 million unique TCR beta chains across the 640 or so repertoires, and 10 million to 11 million of these chains were shared by at least two donors. Raw reads were error-corrected and collapsed into unique sequences with a nearest-neighbor algorithm that merged closely related sequences to remove PCR and sequencing errors. V, D and J gene segments were assigned by aligning CDR3 sequences to IMGT reference sequences. Each retained sequence needed at least a six-nucleotide match to both a V gene segment and a J gene segment. Rearrangements were called productive when the CDR3 lacked stop codons and stayed in frame with V and J; all others were non-productive. Following IMGT convention, CDR3 was defined as the stretch from the second conserved V-encoded cysteine up to the conserved J-encoded phenylalanine. The earlier analysis of fewer than 750 of the donors excluded sequences that lacked an unambiguous match to a single V gene segment. An earlier analysis of about 590 of the donors classified V segments as functional when productive rearrangements were above 56.7% and as segregating when the standard deviation between donors was above 5%. A statistical classification framework was developed to diagnose cytomegalovirus status using the catalog of TCR beta chain sequences. In a later analysis, V and J genes were assigned by comparing TCR nucleotide sequences against IMGT/GENE-DB human TR gene sequences. In a later analysis, CDR3 sequences and most-parsimonious VDJ recombination scenarios were assigned using the TCRdist pipeline. In a later analysis, every TCR beta chain was defined by the combination of its CDR3 amino acid sequence and its V-gene family, and reads without a unique V-gene family were dropped. In a later analysis, 500 to 650 highly shared, low-generation-probability nucleotide sequences were removed to address suspected cross-contamination and a sequencing artifact. A later analysis calculated a clonal expansion index for each public chain from normalized within-repertoire ranks of inferred template counts. In a later analysis, generation probabilities were computed using a VDJ recombination model fitted to out-of-frame rearrangements, and the results were checked against IGoR. In a later analysis, hypergeometric tests were used to score TCR-TCR, TCR-HLA and TCR-CMV co-occurrence, with a repertoire-size bias correction applied to TCR pairs. False discovery rates were estimated in a later analysis by permuting HLA or CMV assignments 20 times. In a later analysis, co-occurring TCRs were grouped using DBSCAN, and TCRdist sequence similarity was added for clustering within HLA-allele-positive subsets. Repertoires with fewer than 30,000 or more than 120,000 public chains, plus five repertoires with anomalous nucleotide sharing, were excluded from co-occurrence clustering. TCRdb re-hosts the immuneACCESS table, in-frame sequences only. Its copies lack some clones; in the studies checked, an unresolved V gene accounts for under half of them, and the cause for the rest is not known. V and J calls and clone size follow that table, whereas D and trimming were derived from the DNA. The sample table holds about 200,000 clones, of which around 79% were seen once. The ten largest clones add up to roughly 0.4% of the sample.

The junction shows trimming of 6 bases on V and 0 bases on J, plus 15 bases between the germline ends. Reading the germline V gene gives CDR1 MNHEY and CDR2 SVGAGI. Including the terminal cysteine and phenylalanine, the CDR3 comprises 15 residues. This entry keeps only the CDR3 DNA: 45 bases, framed from base 1. The sequence was obtained from a male donor in good health and CMV-seropositive. The material sequenced was PBMCs. The chain links TRBV6-5 with TRBJ2-7; the D gene is perhaps TRBD2, from 5 matching bases. The CDR3 reads CASSPRRPASYEQYF. The DNA sequence is TGTGCCAGCAGCCCCAGGAGGCCGGCCTCCTACGAGCAGTACTTC.